One and the same sample provided the 5 T cell receptor beta chains below, sequenced in a study of blood T cell repertoires in COVID-19. TCRdb's copy holds only in-frame clones and misses some; the assay was immunoSEQ multiplex PCR. Of 250,000 to 300,000 clones listed, 70% to 90% are singletons. Sequencing used PBMCs or T cells enriched from blood (not recorded which). These receptor sequences come from a woman aged 55-70 years in a cohort exposed to, infected with or recovered from COVID-19 (not recorded which).

V and J are TRBV20-1 and TRBJ1-1; 10 bases align to TRBD1. This CDR3 has 14 residues. The ends lost 3 bases at V and 4 bases at J; junction bases unmatched: 5. Germline CDR1 reads DFQATT; CDR2 reads SNEGSKA (reference sequence). CDR3 sequence reads: CSASDRGLFTEAFF. Written as DNA, the CDR3 is TGCAGTGCTAGTGACAGGGGGCTGTTCACTGAAGCTTTCTTT.

This clone has a handful of counts. Additional DNA sequences in this sample encode the identical CDR3. This chain joins TRBV7-9 and TRBJ1-5; D unresolved. This CDR3 comprises 14 residues. CDR1 and CDR2 from the germline V gene are SEHNR and FQNEAQ (reference sequence). V was clipped by 5 bases and J by 3 bases, with 11 bases between them. CDR3 nucleotides: TGTGCCAGCAGCCTAGACTCTACCAATCAGCCCCAGCATTTT. Protein product: CASSLDSTNQPQHF. Full variable domain (remainder filled in from reference TRBV7-9 and TRBJ1-5): DTGVSQNPRHKITKRGQNVTFRCDPISEHNRLYWYRQTLGQGPEFLTYFQNEAQLEKSRLLSDRFSAERPKGSFSTLEIQRTEQGDSAMYLCASSLDSTNQPQHFGDGTRLSIL.

The gene calls are TRBV6-5 and TRBJ1-1, with TRBD1 matching 9 bases. V dropped 7 bases and J dropped 5; count of bases not matched to a gene: 5. There are 13 residues in the CDR3. The germline gives CDR1 MNHEY, CDR2 SVGAGI. This CDR3 is CASMGQGRTEAFF. In DNA form, the CDR3 reads TGTGCCAGCATGGGACAGGGAAGGACTGAAGCTTTCTTT.

The chain is built from TRBV14 and TRBJ2-7; 7 nucleotides align to TRBD1. Looked up from germline, CDR1 is SGHDN and CDR2 is FVKESK. Trimming cost V 1 base and J 3 bases; bases outside gene matches: 6. The CDR3 runs 15 residues. The CDR3 DNA reads TGTGCCAGCAGCCAAGGCATAGGGGGCTTCTACGAGCAGTACTTC. Translated, it gives CASSQGIGGFYEQYF.

The CDR3 reads CASSYRDFNQPQHF. The CDR3 DNA is TGTGCCAGCAGTTACCGGGACTTTAATCAGCCCCAGCATTTT. The chain joins TRBV6-2 or TRBV6-3 to TRBJ1-5; D perhaps matches TRBD1 (5 bases). The CDR3 is 14 residues long. CDR1 is MNHEY, CDR2 SVGEGT, per germline. V was pared by 2 bases and J by 4 bases, with 9 bases between.